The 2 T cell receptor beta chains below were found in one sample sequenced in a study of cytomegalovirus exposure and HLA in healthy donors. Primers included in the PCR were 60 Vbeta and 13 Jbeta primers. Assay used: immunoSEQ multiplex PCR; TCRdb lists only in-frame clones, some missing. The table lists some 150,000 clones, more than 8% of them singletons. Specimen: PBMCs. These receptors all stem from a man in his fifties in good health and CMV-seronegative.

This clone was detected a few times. The CDR3 here is CASNYNSNQPQHF. The CDR3 region has the DNA TGTGCCAGTAACTACAATAGCAATCAGCCCCAGCATTTT. The gene calls are TRBV19 and TRBJ1-5; D unclear. The CDR3 is 13 residues long. V dropped 7 bases and J dropped 0 bases, with 7 bases sitting between them. Looked up from germline, CDR1 is LNHDA and CDR2 is SQIVND (reference sequence).

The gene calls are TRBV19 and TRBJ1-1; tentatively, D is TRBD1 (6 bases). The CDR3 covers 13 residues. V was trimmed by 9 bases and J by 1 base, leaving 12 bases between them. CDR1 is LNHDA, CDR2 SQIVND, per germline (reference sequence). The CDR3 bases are TGTGCCAGCGCCTCGACAGGGAACACTGAAGCTTTCTTT. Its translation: CASASTGNTEAFF. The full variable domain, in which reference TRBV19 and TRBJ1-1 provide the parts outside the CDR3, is DGGITQSPKYLFRKEGQNVTLSCEQNLNHDAMYWYRQDPGQGLRLIYYSQIVNDFQKGDIAEGYSVSREKKESFPLTVTSAQKNPTAFYLCASASTGNTEAFFGQGTRLTVV.